This is a list of T cell receptor beta chains from one sample in a study of cytomegalovirus exposure and HLA in healthy donors. Method: immunoSEQ multiplex PCR; TCRdb's copy keeps in-frame clones and lacks some. The repertoire has about 120,000 clones, 65% to 90% of them found once; the top ten carry about 2%. Sequencing was carried out using PBMCs. These receptors originate from a man aged 25 to 45 in good health and CMV-seronegative. CDR3s include the opening cysteine and the closing phenylalanine or tryptophan. The order of the fields is J gene, V gene, clone size, D gene, CDR3 protein, CDR3 DNA. A D gene is named only where the DNA matches it firmly. Only part of the rows carry a size: once, few, many, or a class if the clone is expanded.

TRBJ2-5 TRBV27 few - CASSFVGAVETQYF TGTGCCAGCAGTTTCGTGGGGGCCGTAGAGACCCAGTACTTC
TRBJ1-2 TRBV28 - TRBD1 CASSLTGSYGYTF TGTGCCAGCAGTTTGACAGGGTCCTATGGCTACACCTTC
TRBJ1-5 TRBV4-3 - - CASSQAAGGEGNQPQHF TGCGCCAGCAGCCAAGCTGCCGGGGGTGAGGGCAATCAGCCCCAGCATTTT
TRBJ1-6 TRBV5-1 once TRBD1 CASSRGQDGNSPLHF TGCGCCAGCAGCAGAGGACAGGACGGCAATTCACCCCTCCACTTT
TRBJ1-5 TRBV27 - - CASSSDRGNQPQHF TGTGCCAGCAGTTCAGACAGAGGCAATCAGCCCCAGCATTTT
TRBJ1-6 TRBV19 - TRBD1 CASSIGGQGTSPLHF TGTGCCAGTAGTATCGGCGGACAGGGAACTTCACCCCTCCACTTT
TRBJ2-1 TRBV29-1 - TRBD1 CSVVVGQPYNEQFF TGCAGCGTTGTTGTGGGACAGCCCTACAATGAGCAGTTCTTC
TRBJ1-5 TRBV30 few TRBD1 CAWRDRENQPQHF TGTGCCTGGCGGGACAGGGAAAATCAGCCCCAGCATTTT
TRBJ2-4 TRBV27 few TRBD2 CASSSDRLAKNSQYF TGTGCCAGCAGTTCTGACAGACTAGCCAAAAACAGTCAGTACTTC
TRBJ2-3 TRBV6-6 - - CASSPRALPDTQYF TGTGCCAGCAGCCCTCGAGCCCTCCCAGATACGCAGTATTTT
TRBJ1-5 TRBV19 - - CASSIFARGNNQPQHF TGTGCCAGTAGTATATTCGCTAGGGGGAACAATCAGCCCCAGCATTTT
TRBJ1-4 TRBV7-9 - - CASSSGAPRGEKLFF TGTGCCAGCAGCTCAGGAGCCCCTAGGGGGGAAAAACTGTTTTTT
TRBJ2-7 TRBV9 - TRBD1 CASSAGTGGNEQYF TGTGCCAGCAGCGCTGGGACAGGGGGCAACGAGCAGTACTTC
TRBJ2-2 TRBV5-1 - TRBD2 CASSSRLAGTNTGELFF TGCGCCAGCAGCTCCCGACTAGCGGGGACGAACACCGGGGAGCTGTTTTTT
TRBJ1-5 TRBV18 few - CASSPSTQTQPQHF TGTGCCAGCTCACCATCCACACAAACTCAGCCCCAGCATTTT
TRBJ2-7 TRBV5-1 - TRBD1 CASSLDRGRFYEQYF TGCGCCAGCAGCTTGGACAGGGGGCGATTCTACGAGCAGTACTTC
TRBJ2-7 TRBV5-1 - TRBD1 CASSLTGETYEQYF TGCGCCAGCAGCCTGACAGGGGAAACCTACGAGCAGTACTTC
TRBJ2-7 TRBV28 once TRBD1 CASRTGTAYEQYF TGTGCCAGCCGGACAGGGACTGCTTACGAGCAGTACTTC
TRBJ2-3 TRBV11-2 - - CASSSGGDASRYF TGTGCCAGCAGCTCCGGAGGGGACGCCTCACGGTATTTT
TRBJ1-3 TRBV28 - TRBD1 CASSLAGRGPGNTIYF TGTGCCAGCAGTTTAGCCGGCAGGGGGCCCGGAAACACCATATATTTT
TRBJ1-2 TRBV15 - - CATSRDSDVRTNYGYTF TGTGCCACCAGCAGAGATTCGGATGTGAGGACTAACTATGGCTACACCTTC
TRBJ2-7 TRBV30 - TRBD1 CAGRGRFNEQYF TGTGCCGGCAGGGGGCGTTTCAACGAGCAGTACTTC